The next 32 T cell receptor beta chains were all read from a single sample in a study of CD8+CD57+ T cells in acquired aplastic anemia. Flow cytometry had shown expanded CD8+CD57+ cells in the patients chosen for sequencing. Genomic DNA, the template, was used for profiling of the TCR beta VDJ and CDR3. One entry per CDR3 protein results from TCRdb running MiXCR on the reads. Of 150,000 or so distinct CDR3 sequences in the sample, more than 40% were seen once. Sequenced: sorted CD4+, CD8+, or CD8+CD57+ T cells (not recorded which) from PBMCs. The receptors here all came from a human donor with aplastic anemia.

The chain couples TRBV24-1 to TRBJ2-1; 8 bases map to TRBD1. V lost 0 bases to trimming and J lost 7 bases; unmatched junction nucleotides: 10. CDR3 size: 17 residues. Germline V CDR1 and CDR2: KGHDR, SFDVKD. CDR3 bases: TGTGCCACCAGTGATTTGGGGGACAGGAATCACCCAAATGAGCAGTTCTTC. Translating it yields CATSDLGDRNHPNEQFF.

This chain joins TRBV3-1 and TRBJ2-7, with D perhaps being TRBD1 or TRBD2 (6 bases each). The V end was cut by 2 bases, the J end by 0 bases, with 11 bases between. The germline gives CDR1 LGHDT, CDR2 YNNKEL (reference sequence). The CDR3 is 15 residues long. This CDR3 is CASSQNSGASYEQYF. The CDR3 region has the DNA TGTGCCAGCAGCCAAAATTCGGGGGCCTCCTACGAGCAGTACTTC.

The rearrangement links TRBV10-3 to TRBJ2-7, with 12 bases fitting TRBD2. The CDR3 is 15 residues long. J gave up 1 base and V 5 bases, and 3 bases lay outside the gene matches. Germline V gene data show CDR1 as ENHRY and CDR2 as SYGVKD. The CDR3 DNA is TGTGCCATCAGTATGACTAGCGGGAGATCCTACGAGCAGTACTTC. The encoded protein is CAISMTSGRSYEQYF.

Concerning this clonotype itself: Just one base apart from a much larger clone, this may be a read error. This rearrangement joins TRBV4-1 to TRBJ1-1; 8 bases align to TRBD1. Germline values: CDR1 MGHRA, CDR2 YSYEKL. The CDR3 covers 14 residues. CDR3 nucleotide sequence: TGCACCAGCAGCCAAGGACAGGGTTTAACTGAAGCTTTCTTT. It yields the protein CTSSQGQGLTEAFF.

The chain has TRBV29-1 and TRBJ2-7; TRBD2 matches 8 bases. CDR1 is SQVTM and CDR2 is ANQGSEA in the germline V gene. V shed 8 bases and J 0 bases; nucleotides not matched to a gene: 6. This CDR3 has 13 residues. CDR3 in amino acids: CSSPREGSYEQYF. For the CDR3, the DNA is TGCAGCTCTCCCCGGGAGGGCTCCTACGAGCAGTACTTC.

Comments on this clonotype: Sequence at one end of the junction differs from germline and may be a read error. The CDR3 here is CASSSGLDLIWSADTQYF. As DNA, the CDR3 is TGTGCCAGCAGCTCGGGACTAGATCTTATTTGGTCGGCAGATACGCAGTACTTT. V usage is TRBV7-6 and J usage is TRBJ2-3, with 8 bases fitting TRBD2. The length of the CDR3 is 18 residues. CDR1 is SGHVS and CDR2 is FNYEAQ in the germline V gene.

V gene TRBV15 combines with J gene TRBJ2-7; 8 bases fit TRBD2. V was clipped by 1 base and J by 6 bases; unmatched bases: 8. Germline lookup yields CDR1 LNHNV and CDR2 YYDKDF (reference sequence). This CDR3 is 15 amino acids long. CDR3 nucleotide sequence: TGTGCCACCAGCAGAGCGGGACTAGACTTGGTCGAGCAGTACTTC. As protein: CATSRAGLDLVEQYF.

The rearrangement links TRBV10-3 to TRBJ2-1; 13 nucleotides agree with TRBD2. The CDR3 is made up of 14 amino acids. Germline values: CDR1 ENHRY, CDR2 SYGVKD. V was pared by 8 bases and J by 4 bases, with 2 bases of the junction left unmatched. CDR3 DNA: TGTGCCATCGGGACTAGCGGGGCATACAATGAGCAGTTCTTC. Residues: CAIGTSGAYNEQFF.

V and J are TRBV20-1 and TRBJ1-6; no firm D call. V shed 0 bases and J shed 0 bases, with 6 bases lying between them. Germline V gene lookup returns CDR1 DFQATT and CDR2 SNEGSKA (reference sequence). The CDR3 is 15 amino acids. In DNA form, the CDR3 reads TGCAGTGCTAGAGATAGGAGCTCCTATAATTCACCCCTCCACTTT. This sequence encodes CSARDRSSYNSPLHF.

The gene calls are TRBV9 and TRBJ1-2; 7 bases match TRBD1. The germline CDR1 and CDR2 sequences are SGDLS and YYNGEE. The V segment lost 3 bases and the J segment 3 bases; nucleotides outside the gene matches: 8. The CDR3 is 15 amino acids. The CDR3 DNA is TGTGCCAGCAGCGCCCGGACAGGAAGGGACTATGGCTACACCTTC. This translates into CASSARTGRDYGYTF. Looking up the rest from reference TRBV9 and TRBJ1-2 gives the full variable domain: DSGVTQTPKHLITATGQRVTLRCSPRSGDLSVYWYQQSLDQGLQFLIQYYNGEERAKGNILERFSAQQFPDLHSELNLSSLELGDSALYFCASSARTGRDYGYTFGSGTRLTVV.

The V call is TRBV20-1, the J call TRBJ1-4; no firm D call. Germline values: CDR1 DFQATT, CDR2 SNEGSKA (reference sequence). The V end was cut by 6 bases, the J end by 0 bases, with 17 bases between. This CDR3 spans 16 amino acids. The CDR3 spells CSALGLGSSTNEKLFF. The CDR3 coding sequence is TGCAGTGCCCTCGGCCTCGGCAGCTCAACTAATGAAAAACTGTTTTTT.

The gene calls are TRBV10-1 and TRBJ2-7; TRBD1 agrees at 7 bases. The junction had 14 bases not matched to a gene; V was cut back by 3 bases and J by 12 bases. This CDR3 comprises 14 residues. Germline V gene data show CDR1 as WNHNN and CDR2 as SYGVQD (reference sequence). The CDR3 nucleotides are TGCGCCAGCAGTGATGGGACAGCTTCCTACGAGTGGTACTTC. As protein: CASSDGTASYEWYF.

Only one count was recorded for this clonotype. The genes are TRBV11-2 and TRBJ1-4; the match to TRBD1 covers 9 bases. The germline CDR1 and CDR2 sequences are SGHAT and FQNNGV. The V segment lost 3 bases and the J segment 8 bases; nucleotides outside the gene matches: 13. There are 17 residues in the CDR3. In nucleotides, the CDR3 is TGTGCCAGCAGCTTCGTGAAAAGGGACAGGGACGACGAAAAACTGTTTTTT. It translates to CASSFVKRDRDDEKLFF.

This clonotype has more than one count but fewer than ten. The CDR3, as DNA: TGTGCCACCAGTGCCGGAGGGGGGGTTTACAATGAGCAGTTCTTC. Amino acid sequence: CATSAGGGVYNEQFF. V and J are TRBV24-1 and TRBJ2-1, with D possibly TRBD2 on 7 matching bases. The CDR3 length is 15 residues. With 5 bases removed from V and 4 bases from J, the gap between germline ends came to 14 bases. Germline V gene data show CDR1 as KGHDR and CDR2 as SFDVKD.

This clonotype was detected many times. The rearrangement uses TRBV29-1 and TRBJ2-5; D uncertain. Germline V gene sequence: CDR1 SQVTM, CDR2 ANQGSEA. This CDR3 contains 11 residues. The germline V and J ends were trimmed by 8 bases and 5 bases, with 12 bases remaining between them. CDR3 residues: CSLGLFETQYF. Here the CDR3 DNA reads TGCAGCCTGGGGTTGTTTGAGACCCAGTACTTC.

This clonotype was observed at least ten times. J is TRBJ1-1 and V is TRBV19, with 7 bases that match TRBD1. The CDR3 has 14 amino acids. CDR1 is LNHDA and CDR2 is SQIVND in the germline V gene (reference sequence). The ends lost 4 bases at V and 1 base at J; junction bases unmatched: 3. The DNA of the CDR3 is TGTGCCAGTAGTACCTGGACAGGGAACACTGAAGCTTTCTTT. Translating it yields CASSTWTGNTEAFF.

In its sample, this clonotype was seen many times. The chain recombines TRBV10-3 with TRBJ1-1; 9 bases align to TRBD1. V was pared by 7 bases and J by 11 bases, with 11 bases of the junction left unmatched. Germline V gene sequence: CDR1 ENHRY, CDR2 SYGVKD. This CDR3 is 13 amino acids long. CDR3 loop: CAITFYRGLAAFF. The CDR3 region has the DNA TGTGCCATCACATTTTACAGGGGGCTGGCGGCTTTCTTT.

In this sample, this clonotype turned up a few times. The gene calls are TRBV7-2 and TRBJ2-7, with D tentatively TRBD2 (5 bases). Trimming stripped 5 bases from V and 3 bases from J, with 17 bases between. The CDR3 is made up of 15 amino acids. Per the germline V gene, CDR1 is SGHTA and CDR2 is FQGNSA. DNA for the CDR3: TGTGCCAGCAGCCCCATGGCGGGTCACTACTACGAGCAGTACTTC. Its protein is CASSPMAGHYYEQYF.

This clonotype has a count of ten or more. The chain carries TRBV19 and TRBJ2-7, with D possibly being TRBD1 or TRBD2 (5 bases each). This CDR3 spans 15 amino acids. Trimming shortened V by 1 base and J by 2 bases, and 12 bases separated the two germline ends. CDR1 and CDR2 from the germline V gene are LNHDA and SQIVND (reference sequence). The CDR3 sequence is CASSIGSGRAYEQYF. Written as DNA, the CDR3 is TGTGCCAGTAGTATAGGTTCGGGACGGGCCTACGAGCAGTACTTC.

This clonotype was found once. A much bigger clone sits one base away, suggesting this may be a read error. This sequence joins TRBV4-1 and TRBJ1-1, with D possibly matching TRBD1 (5 bases). The CDR3 is made up of 16 amino acids. From germline, CDR1 is MGHRA and CDR2 YSYEKL. The CDR3 region has the DNA TGCGCCAGCAGCCAAGGGGACCTAAACCTGAACACTGAAGTTTTCTTT. Protein: CASSQGDLNLNTEVFF.

V and J are TRBV20-1 and TRBJ1-4; TRBD1 matches 7 bases. The CDR3 sequence is 13 residues long. CDR1 DFQATT and CDR2 SNEGSKA come from the germline V gene (reference sequence). J was trimmed by 7 bases and V by 0 bases; bases with no gene match: 2. The CDR3 DNA sequence: TGCAGTGCTAGAGATCGGACAGGTGAAAAACTGTTTTTT. This gives the protein CSARDRTGEKLFF.

With respect to this clonotype: One base away lies a much larger clone, so this may be a sequencing read error. The chain recombines TRBV7-3 with TRBJ2-3, with D uncertain. The germline gives CDR1 SGHTA, CDR2 FQGTGA. This CDR3 region has 14 residues. The CDR3 DNA follows: TGTGCCAGCGGCTTAATGGGTGGGACAGATACGCAGTATTTT. It is translated as CASGLMGGTDTQYF.

CDR3: CATATTSTDTQYF. For the CDR3, the DNA is TGTGCCACCGCTACGACTAGCACAGATACGCAGTATTTT. The chain joins TRBV25-1 to TRBJ2-3; no reliable D call. CDR3 length: 13 amino acids. Germline CDR1 is MGHDK and CDR2 is SYGVNS. V gave up 10 bases and J gave up 0 bases, with 11 bases separating them.

The J gene is TRBJ2-2, the V gene TRBV15; D is possibly TRBD1 (6 bases). The V gene's germline CDR1 is LNHNV and CDR2 YYDKDF (reference sequence). Trimming removed 11 bases at V and 7 bases at J, with 23 bases between. The CDR3 sequence is 15 residues long. CDR3: CACRLRDKLIGELFF. The CDR3 coding sequence is TGTGCCTGCAGACTTCGGGACAAATTGATCGGGGAGCTGTTTTTT.

Comments on this clonotype: The CDR3 does not end in the conserved phenylalanine or tryptophan, so this is likely a read error. V gene TRBV5-4 combines with J gene TRBJ1-6; 8 bases agree with TRBD1. Germline CDR1 is SGHNT and CDR2 is YYREEE (reference sequence). Trimming removed 4 bases from V and 10 bases from J; junction bases left unmatched: 7. This CDR3 is 14 amino acids long. DNA of the CDR3: TGTGCCAGCAGCAACGGACAGGGTGGATCACCCCTCCACCTT. Its protein product is CASSNGQGGSPLHL.

This clonotype was seen ten or more times. The rearrangement uses TRBV20-1 and TRBJ2-7; perhaps TRBD2 as D (5 bases). Germline V CDR1 and CDR2: DFQATT, SNEGSKA (reference sequence). CDR3 size: 14 residues. The ends were cut back, 3 bases at V and 2 bases at J, with 14 bases in the middle. In DNA form, the CDR3 reads TGCAGTGCTAGTCCAGACTACCAAGCCTACGAGCAGTACTTC. This sequence encodes CSASPDYQAYEQYF.

The chain uses TRBV4-1 and TRBJ2-7; 11 bases align to TRBD2. The CDR3 loop spans 14 amino acids. Unmatched junction bases numbered 3, after V lost 4 bases and J lost 4 bases. From germline, CDR1 is MGHRA and CDR2 YSYEKL. The CDR3 DNA reads TGCGCCAGCAGCCTACTAGCGGGAGTATACGAGCAGTACTTC. As protein: CASSLLAGVYEQYF.

The J gene is TRBJ2-5, the V gene TRBV5-5; D is perhaps TRBD2 (7 bases). Trimming removed 1 base from V and 6 bases from J, with 13 bases in between. The CDR3 sequence is 14 residues long. Germline loops: CDR1 SGHKS, CDR2 YYEKEE (reference sequence). The DNA of the CDR3 is TGTGCCAGCAGCTTGTTGGGAGGGGGGAAGACCCAGTACTTC. Protein product: CASSLLGGGKTQYF.

In its sample, this clonotype was seen many times. The chain recombines TRBV20-1 with TRBJ1-1; possible D gene TRBD1, 6 bases. The CDR3 consists of 12 residues. V was clipped by 4 bases and J by 8 bases, with 14 bases between them. Per germline, CDR1 DFQATT and CDR2 SNEGSKA (reference sequence). The CDR3 DNA is TGCAGTGCTACCCCACAGGGTGTGGAAGCTTTCTTT. Its protein product is CSATPQGVEAFF.

CDR3 loop: CASSFSGRNQPQHF. DNA for the CDR3: TGTGCCAGCAGTTTCTCCGGACGAAATCAGCCCCAGCATTTT. The genes are TRBV28 and TRBJ1-5; D is uncertain. V dropped 3 bases and J dropped 4 bases, with 10 bases sitting between them. This CDR3 region has 14 residues. In germline, CDR1 is MDHEN, CDR2 SYDVKM.

The rearrangement joins TRBV9 to TRBJ2-1; D might be TRBD2 (6 bases). This CDR3 region has 15 residues. The ends were cut back, 4 bases at V and 4 bases at J, with 15 bases in the middle. CDR1 is SGDLS and CDR2 is YYNGEE in the germline V gene. Here the CDR3 reads CASSSTSGVYNEQFF. The CDR3 DNA reads as TGTGCCAGCAGCTCGACTAGTGGCGTATACAATGAGCAGTTCTTC. The full variable domain, in which reference TRBV9 and TRBJ2-1 provide the parts outside the CDR3, is DSGVTQTPKHLITATGQRVTLRCSPRSGDLSVYWYQQSLDQGLQFLIQYYNGEERAKGNILERFSAQQFPDLHSELNLSSLELGDSALYFCASSSTSGVYNEQFFGPGTRLTVL.

The chain carries TRBV7-8 and TRBJ1-4; no definite D call. The CDR3 extends over 16 amino acids. The germline gives CDR1 SGHVS, CDR2 FQNEAQ. Between the trimmed V and J ends, which lost 1 base and 6 bases, there was a span of 15 bases. The CDR3 DNA reads TGTGCCAGCAGCTTAGTTATCCCTACAAGGGATGAAAAACTGTTTTTT. It yields the protein CASSLVIPTRDEKLFF.